This T cell receptor (beta chain) derives from a study of spatial heterogeneity in lung cancer. There are many counts of this clonotype. Time point reported: sample taken at primary tumor resection. TCRdb redid the calling of the 5' RACE reads with MiXCR, one entry per CDR3 protein. The sample records approximately 40,000 distinct CDR3 sequences, roughly 15% being singletons. This clonotype was sampled from a male donor with early-stage non-small cell lung cancer. The material sequenced was PBMCs, taken at surgery.

The CDR3: CASSPDSASNSPLHF. CDR3 nucleotide sequence: TGTGCCAGCAGTCCCGATAGTGCTTCGAATTCACCCCTCCACTTT. This rearrangement joins TRBV27 to TRBJ1-6; no clear D gene. Trimming stripped 5 bases from V and 7 bases from J, with 15 bases between. Per the germline V gene, CDR1 is MNHEY and CDR2 is SMNVEV (reference sequence). The CDR3 spans 15 residues.